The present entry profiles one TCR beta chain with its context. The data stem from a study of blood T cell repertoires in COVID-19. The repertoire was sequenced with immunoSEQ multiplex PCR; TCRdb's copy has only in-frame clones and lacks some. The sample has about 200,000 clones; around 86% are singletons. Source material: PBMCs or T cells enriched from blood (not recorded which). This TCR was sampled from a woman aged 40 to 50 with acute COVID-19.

Here the CDR3 reads CAWSGLADPFSAYNEQFF. In nucleotides, the CDR3 is TGTGCCTGGAGCGGACTAGCGGACCCTTTCTCTGCCTACAATGAGCAGTTCTTC. V usage is TRBV30 and J usage is TRBJ2-1; 10 bases align to TRBD2. Germline V gene lookup returns CDR1 GTSNPN and CDR2 SVGIG (reference sequence). The CDR3 has 18 residues. V lost 3 bases and J lost 2; bases outside the gene matches: 13.